This TCR beta chain appears in the sequencing data of a study of blood T cell repertoires in COVID-19. Across the study: Both acute and convalescent COVID-19 samples were obtained from the United States, Italy and Spain.

In the original workflow: By means of reference gene primer amplification, nucleated cell counts were estimated. The data were produced by immunoSEQ multiplex PCR, yet TCRdb's version contains in-frame clones alone and is incomplete. V, J and clone size are taken as reported in that table, and D and trimming were inferred from the DNA itself. The sample has about 180,000 clones; over 75% are singletons. The CDR3 spans 19 residues. Germline V gene sequence: CDR1 LGHNT, CDR2 FRNRAP. Trimming cost V 3 bases and J 5 bases; bases outside gene matches: 19. The study recruited people aged about 18 to 95 years across roughly 25 US areas.

Sequencing was performed on PBMCs or T cells enriched from blood (not recorded which). This chain connects TRBV12-5 to TRBJ2-5, with TRBD2 matching 9 bases. This TCR came from a woman under 30 who had recovered from COVID-19. The CDR3 coding sequence is TGTGCTAGTGGTTTAGGGGCGAGTGACCGCGGGGGGGCCCGGGAGACCCAGTACTTC. Protein sequence: CASGLGASDRGGARETQYF.